Following are 17 T cell receptor beta chains from one sample sequenced in a study of cytomegalovirus exposure and HLA in healthy donors. The study ran its PCR with 60 Vbeta and 13 Jbeta primers. Assay used: immunoSEQ multiplex PCR; TCRdb lists only in-frame clones, some missing. The sample has more than 130,000 clones; around 80% are singletons. The sample comprised PBMCs. The source is a male donor in good health and CMV-seronegative.

The rearrangement links TRBV10-3 to TRBJ1-2, with 10 bases aligning to TRBD1. The CDR3 loop spans 15 amino acids. V trimming: 4 bases; J trimming: 8 bases; junction bases outside the gene matches: 10. The germline V gene has CDR1 ENHRY and CDR2 SYGVKD. The CDR3 spells CAISVMGQGFLGYTF. The CDR3, as DNA: TGTGCCATCAGTGTTATGGGACAGGGGTTTTTAGGCTACACCTTC.

The J gene is TRBJ1-4, the V gene TRBV9, with TRBD1 as a possible D gene (5 bases). Germline CDR1 reads SGDLS; CDR2 reads YYNGEE. V shed 4 bases and J shed 8 bases, with 21 bases lying between them. CDR3 length equals 16 residues. CDR3 nucleotides: TGTGCCAGCAGCCCTAGTGGGACCGCCGGGAGAGAAAAACTGTTTTTT. It yields the protein CASSPSGTAGREKLFF. Looking up the rest from reference TRBV9 and TRBJ1-4 gives the full variable domain: DSGVTQTPKHLITATGQRVTLRCSPRSGDLSVYWYQQSLDQGLQFLIQYYNGEERAKGNILERFSAQQFPDLHSELNLSSLELGDSALYFCASSPSGTAGREKLFFGSGTQLSVL.

This clone was recorded a few times. The V gene is TRBV4-2, the J gene TRBJ2-1, with a weak D call TRBD1 (5 bases). Germline assignment: CDR1 LGHNA and CDR2 YNFKEQ. CDR3 size: 16 residues. V gave up 0 bases and J gave up 5 bases, with 14 bases separating them. As DNA, the CDR3 is TGTGCCAGCAGCCAAGAAGGGCAGGGTAGGAACAATGAGCAGTTCTTC. Residues: CASSQEGQGRNNEQFF.

The chain recombines TRBV27 with TRBJ1-4; tentatively, D is TRBD1 (6 bases). V dropped 2 bases and J dropped 4 bases, with 8 bases sitting between them. CDR1 and CDR2 from the germline V gene are MNHEY and SMNVEV (reference sequence). The CDR3 has 14 residues. CDR3 nucleotide sequence: TGTGCCAGCAGTTTAAACAGGGATAATGAAAAACTGTTTTTT. Its protein product is CASSLNRDNEKLFF.

There are a few counts of this clone. The chain links TRBV7-2 to TRBJ1-1, with TRBD1 matching 7 bases. The germline V gene has CDR1 SGHTA and CDR2 FQGNSA. The V gene end was trimmed by 5 bases and the J gene end by 2 bases; junction bases not matched to a gene: 8. The CDR3 has 15 residues. The CDR3 loop is CASSTRTGVNTEAFF. The CDR3 DNA follows: TGTGCCAGCAGCACCCGGACAGGCGTAAACACTGAAGCTTTCTTT.

The V gene is TRBV28, the J gene TRBJ2-4; perhaps TRBD1 as D (6 bases). Germline lookup yields CDR1 MDHEN and CDR2 SYDVKM. There are 15 residues in the CDR3. The V end was cut by 5 bases, the J end by 0 bases, with 11 bases between. The CDR3 loop is CASSTGQIAKNIQYF. The CDR3, as DNA: TGTGCCAGCAGTACCGGACAGATAGCCAAAAACATTCAGTACTTC.

There are a few counts of this clone. The chain employs TRBV7-9 and TRBJ2-7, with D perhaps TRBD1 (5 bases). The CDR3 loop spans 14 amino acids. V was shortened by 6 bases and J by 3 bases, with 15 bases between the two germline ends. Germline CDR1 and CDR2: SEHNR and FQNEAQ (reference sequence). As DNA, the CDR3 is TGTGCCAGCAGGTCCTCGACAGCCCTCTACGAGCAGTACTTC. The encoded protein is CASRSSTALYEQYF. The variable domain in full, with the rest retrieved from reference TRBV7-9 and TRBJ2-7, is DTGVSQNPRHKITKRGQNVTFRCDPISEHNRLYWYRQTLGQGPEFLTYFQNEAQLEKSRLLSDRFSAERPKGSFSTLEIQRTEQGDSAMYLCASRSSTALYEQYFGPGTRLTVT.

V usage is TRBV5-4 and J usage is TRBJ2-7; a possible D gene is TRBD2 (5 bases). The V and J ends lost 4 bases and 9 bases respectively, with 11 bases between them. The CDR3 runs to 11 residues. Germline V gives CDR1 SGHNT, CDR2 YYREEE (reference sequence). This CDR3 reads CASSSDGVQYF. The CDR3 region has the DNA TGTGCCAGCAGCAGCGACGGGGTGCAGTACTTC.

The rearrangement uses TRBV7-2 and TRBJ1-5; D unresolved. Per germline, CDR1 SGHTA and CDR2 FQGNSA. V was clipped by 6 bases and J by 6 bases, with 12 bases between them. This CDR3 is 13 amino acids long. Here the CDR3 DNA reads TGTGCCAGCAGTTCTAGAGAGGGTCAGCCCCAGCATTTT. Its translation: CASSSREGQPQHF. The full variable domain, completed using reference TRBV7-2 and TRBJ1-5, is GAGVSQSPSNKVTEKGKDVELRCDPISGHTALYWYRQSLGQGLEFLIYFQGNSAPDKSGLPSDRFSAERTGGSVSTLTIQRTQQEDSAVYLCASSSREGQPQHFGDGTRLSIL.

The V call is TRBV5-1, the J call TRBJ2-1; unclear D gene. Trimming removed 4 bases at V and 5 bases at J, with 19 bases between. From germline, CDR1 is SGHRS and CDR2 YFSETQ. The CDR3 extends over 16 amino acids. CDR3 nucleotide sequence: TGCGCCAGCAGCAAATCTCGCGCTTCTTTGAACAATGAGCAGTTCTTC. This gives the protein CASSKSRASLNNEQFF.

This sequence joins TRBV9 and TRBJ2-3, with D unresolved. Germline lookup yields CDR1 SGDLS and CDR2 YYNGEE. Deletions cut 0 bases from V and 9 bases from J, with 11 bases between. The length of the CDR3 is 13 residues. The CDR3 reads CASSVEAPGTQYF. In DNA form, the CDR3 reads TGTGCCAGCAGCGTAGAAGCGCCTGGGACGCAGTATTTT.

The CDR3: CASSPTTANSPLHF. CDR3 in DNA: TGCGCCAGCAGCCCCACGACAGCTAATTCACCCCTCCACTTT. The chain joins TRBV4-1 to TRBJ1-6; D is possibly TRBD1 (5 bases). The CDR3 has 14 amino acids. Trimming shortened V by 4 bases and J by 6 bases, and 10 bases separated the two germline ends. The germline CDR1 and CDR2 sequences are MGHRA and YSYEKL.

The chain couples TRBV5-6 to TRBJ1-1; the D gene is possibly TRBD1 (6 bases). The V end was cut by 2 bases, the J end by 4 bases, with 27 bases between. The CDR3 loop spans 19 amino acids. Germline V lookup: CDR1 SGHDT, CDR2 YYEEEE. For the CDR3, the DNA is TGTGCCAGCAGCTTCTACTTATTTGCGGACAGCGATGGGATCACTGAAGCTTTCTTT. It encodes CASSFYLFADSDGITEAFF.

The table lists this clone with a few counts. This chain uses TRBV19 with TRBJ2-5; D may be TRBD1 (5 bases). The germline CDR1 and CDR2 sequences are LNHDA and SQIVND (reference sequence). Deletions cut 3 bases from V and 5 bases from J, with 16 bases between. This CDR3 is 15 amino acids long. DNA of the CDR3: TGTGCCAGTAGTATCACCCAGGGAATTAGGGAGACCCAGTACTTC. It is translated as CASSITQGIRETQYF.

This clone has a single count. The genes are TRBV9 and TRBJ1-3; 7 nucleotides match TRBD1. The CDR3 consists of 16 residues. Germline V gene data show CDR1 as SGDLS and CDR2 as YYNGEE. V was pared by 4 bases and J by 4 bases, with 11 bases of the junction left unmatched. CDR3 sequence reads: CASSHSTGMGGNTIYF. CDR3 bases: TGTGCCAGCAGCCATTCGACAGGGATGGGCGGAAACACCATATATTTT.

The rearrangement links TRBV6-5 to TRBJ1-1, with 8 bases that match TRBD1. Germline V lookup: CDR1 MNHEY, CDR2 SVGAGI. This CDR3 region has 12 residues. Germline trimming cut 9 bases from V and 4 bases from J; bases unmatched to any gene: 4. The CDR3 reads CASSQGGTEAFF. CDR3 nucleotides: TGTGCCAGTTCACAGGGGGGCACTGAAGCTTTCTTT.

The V gene is TRBV5-4, the J gene TRBJ1-2; D gene unclear. This CDR3 has 11 residues. From germline, CDR1 is SGHNT and CDR2 YYREEE (reference sequence). Deletions cut 2 bases from V and 6 bases from J, with 5 bases between. Written as DNA, the CDR3 is TGTGCCAGCAGCTTCCGGGATGGCTACACCTTC. This gives the protein CASSFRDGYTF.